These 3 T cell receptor beta chains were all obtained from the same sample, sequenced in a study of T-cell memory formation after mild COVID-19. A single record per CDR3 protein comes from TCRdb applying MiXCR to the 5' RACE reads. The sample lists approximately 42,000 distinct CDR3 sequences; roughly 7.2% were seen once. Sequencing was performed on PBMCs or a T cell subset sorted from them (not recorded which). The receptor set was obtained from an adult who had mild COVID-19 (a few samples of this study predate the infection). Cell type and time point are not known.

This CDR3 is CASSPQAMNTEAFF. Here the CDR3 DNA reads TGTGCCAGCTCACCGCAGGCTATGAACACTGAAGCTTTCTTT. This chain joins TRBV18 and TRBJ1-1; no definite D call. This CDR3 has 14 amino acids. CDR1 and CDR2 (germline): KGHSH, LQKENI. Trimming cost V 3 bases and J 0 bases, with 8 bases left between them.

CDR3 residues: CASSKRNLIGETQYF. CDR3 DNA: TGTGCCAGCAGCAAAAGGAACCTCATAGGGGAGACCCAGTACTTC. The chain is built from TRBV21-1 and TRBJ2-5. TRBV21-1 is annotated as a pseudogene. The CDR3 is made up of 15 amino acids.

This clonotype was seen many times. V and J are TRBV7-2 and TRBJ2-1, with D perhaps matching TRBD1 (6 bases). The CDR3 extends over 13 amino acids. From germline, CDR1 is SGHTA and CDR2 FQGNSA. With 5 bases removed from V and 7 bases from J, the gap between germline ends came to 12 bases. The CDR3 coding sequence is TGTGCCAGCAGCCCTACAACAGGGAATGAGCAGTTCTTC. Protein: CASSPTTGNEQFF.